The rows below give T cell receptor beta chains drawn from one sample of a study of radiotherapy plus CTLA-4 blockade in lung cancer. TCRdb keeps only in-frame clones here, not all; method: immunoSEQ multiplex PCR. The sample has 35,000 to 40,000 clones, more than 70% seen once. The sample was peripheral blood, taken from a patient treated with radiotherapy plus ipilimumab. The receptors shown here come from a human donor with non-small cell lung cancer who had stable disease on radiotherapy plus ipilimumab. CDR3s include the opening cysteine and the closing phenylalanine or tryptophan. D genes are given only for firm matches. Clone size, where shown, is once, few, many, or a class for clones that have expanded.

CDR3 protein: CASSDSEGLAQYF
CDR3 DNA: TGTGCCAGCAGTGACTCGGAGGGATTGGCGCAGTATTTT
clone size: .
V gene: TRBV6-4
J gene: TRBJ2-3
D gene: .

CDR3 protein: CASSSTGGNSPLHF
CDR3 DNA: TGCGCCAGCAGCTCAACAGGGGGAAATTCACCCCTCCACTTT
clone size: .
V gene: TRBV5-1
J gene: TRBJ1-6
D gene: TRBD1

CDR3 protein: CASSLGDRVYGYTF
CDR3 DNA: TGTGCCAGCAGCTTAGGGGACAGGGTCTATGGCTACACCTTC
clone size: few
V gene: TRBV7-9
J gene: TRBJ1-2
D gene: TRBD1

CDR3 protein: CASSLQGGPIDEQYF
CDR3 DNA: TGTGCCAGCAGCTTGCAAGGGGGCCCGATTGATGAGCAGTACTTC
clone size: .
V gene: TRBV5-6
J gene: TRBJ2-7
D gene: TRBD1

CDR3 protein: CASSLIAGAGTGELFF
CDR3 DNA: TGTGCCAGCAGTCTTATAGCGGGAGCCGGGACCGGGGAGCTGTTTTTT
clone size: once
V gene: TRBV27
J gene: TRBJ2-2
D gene: TRBD2

CDR3 protein: CASRYRGNTGELFF
CDR3 DNA: TGTGCCAGCAGATACAGGGGGAACACCGGGGAGCTGTTTTTT
clone size: .
V gene: TRBV28
J gene: TRBJ2-2
D gene: TRBD1

CDR3 protein: CASREDRDEQYF
CDR3 DNA: TGTGCCAGCAGGGAAGACAGGGACGAGCAGTACTTC
clone size: .
V gene: TRBV2
J gene: TRBJ2-7
D gene: TRBD1

CDR3 protein: CASSSQGRYETQYF
CDR3 DNA: TGTGCCAGCAGCTCACAGGGGAGGTATGAGACCCAGTACTTC
clone size: .
V gene: TRBV7-9
J gene: TRBJ2-5
D gene: .

CDR3 protein: CASSIPRYYRENYGYTF
CDR3 DNA: TGTGCCAGTAGTATCCCAAGGTATTACAGGGAAAACTATGGCTACACCTTC
clone size: .
V gene: TRBV19
J gene: TRBJ1-2
D gene: .

CDR3 protein: CASSYSIASGSGELFF
CDR3 DNA: TGTGCCAGCAGTTACTCGATCGCTAGCGGGAGCGGGGAGCTGTTTTTT
clone size: .
V gene: TRBV6-5
J gene: TRBJ2-2
D gene: TRBD2

CDR3 protein: CASSDSRSPTDTQYF
CDR3 DNA: TGTGCCAGCAGTGACTCGAGGTCCCCGACAGATACGCAGTATTTT
clone size: large
V gene: TRBV6-4
J gene: TRBJ2-3
D gene: .

CDR3 protein: CATSIGEDRLTPQSHNQPQHF
CDR3 DNA: TGTGCCACCAGCATCGGCGAGGACAGACTAACACCGCAGTCCCATAATCAGCCCCAGCATTTT
clone size: .
V gene: TRBV15
J gene: TRBJ1-5
D gene: .

CDR3 protein: CASSQAQVANYGYTF
CDR3 DNA: TGCGCCAGCAGCCAAGCGCAGGTAGCTAACTATGGCTACACCTTC
clone size: .
V gene: TRBV4-1
J gene: TRBJ1-2
D gene: .

CDR3 protein: CASSLRQVYGYTF
CDR3 DNA: TGTGCCAGCAGCTTAAGACAGGTGTATGGCTACACCTTC
clone size: .
V gene: TRBV7-2
J gene: TRBJ1-2
D gene: .

CDR3 protein: CASSQDLAGVPDKNIQYF
CDR3 DNA: TGCGCCAGCAGCCAAGACCTAGCGGGAGTGCCCGACAAAAACATTCAGTACTTC
clone size: .
V gene: TRBV4-1
J gene: TRBJ2-4
D gene: TRBD2

CDR3 protein: CASGTGAHRPQHF
CDR3 DNA: TGTGCCAGCGGCACAGGGGCCCATCGGCCCCAGCATTTT
clone size: .
V gene: TRBV6-5
J gene: TRBJ1-5
D gene: TRBD1

CDR3 protein: CASSQGQAQETQYF
CDR3 DNA: TGTGCCAGCAGCCAGGGACAGGCCCAAGAGACCCAGTACTTC
clone size: .
V gene: TRBV7-3
J gene: TRBJ2-5
D gene: TRBD1